The 18 T cell receptor beta chains presented below share a single source sample, sequenced in a study of cytomegalovirus exposure and HLA in healthy donors. 13 Jbeta primers and 60 Vbeta primers were used for the PCR. Libraries were prepared by immunoSEQ multiplex PCR; TCRdb keeps only in-frame clonotypes and omits some of them. The sample has around 130,000 clones; roughly 78% are singletons. The source material was PBMCs. The receptors were gathered from a man aged 25 to 40 in good health and CMV-seronegative.

This chain uses TRBV19 with TRBJ2-5, with 12 nucleotides matching TRBD2. The DNA matches TRBJ2-7 better at its end, which makes the J call doubtful. This CDR3 is 14 amino acids long. Germline-derived CDR1 and CDR2 are LNHDA and SQIVND (reference sequence). The chain's CDR3 is CASARTSGAYEQYF. The DNA for the CDR3 is TGTGCCAGCGCGAGGACTAGCGGGGCGTACGAGCAGTACTTC.

The table lists this clone with a count of one. The J gene is TRBJ2-3, the V gene TRBV7-3; a possible D gene is TRBD2 (6 bases). CDR1 and CDR2 (germline): SGHTA, FQGTGA. Trimming took 8 bases from V and 4 from J, leaving 19 bases between them. This CDR3 has 15 residues. The CDR3 nucleotides read TGTGCCAGCTCCTCCCGGGAGATATCGGCAGATACGCAGTATTTT. Its translation: CASSSREISADTQYF.

The gene calls are TRBV5-1 and TRBJ2-5; D unresolved. The CDR3 runs 14 residues. Germline CDR1 and CDR2: SGHRS and YFSETQ. The V end lost 1 base, the J end lost 0 bases, and 7 bases lay between the germline ends. The CDR3 is CASSLPSYQETQYF. CDR3 DNA sequence: TGCGCCAGCAGCTTGCCCTCGTACCAAGAGACCCAGTACTTC.

V and J are TRBV4-1 and TRBJ1-2; a weak D match, TRBD1 (6 bases). The CDR3 is made up of 14 amino acids. Germline V lookup: CDR1 MGHRA, CDR2 YSYEKL. V lost 2 bases to trimming and J lost 4 bases, with 11 bases between them. The CDR3 DNA is TGCGCCAGCAGCCAAAACAGGGACCCCTATGGCTACACCTTC. Translating gives CASSQNRDPYGYTF.

The rearrangement joins TRBV4-1 to TRBJ1-2, with D possibly being TRBD1 (5 bases). With 3 bases removed from V and 8 bases from J, the gap between germline ends came to 13 bases. Germline CDR1 reads MGHRA; CDR2 reads YSYEKL. CDR3 length: 13 amino acids. The CDR3 loop is CASSHRDRSGYTF. DNA for the CDR3: TGCGCCAGCAGCCACCGAGACAGATCCGGCTACACCTTC.

The rearrangement links TRBV15 to TRBJ1-6, with D possibly TRBD1 on 5 matching bases. Trimming took 5 bases from V and 5 from J, leaving 10 bases between them. Per the germline V gene, CDR1 is LNHNV and CDR2 is YYDKDF (reference sequence). CDR3 length equals 14 residues. The CDR3 loop reads CATSGGEDNSPLHF. The CDR3 coding sequence is TGTGCCACCAGCGGGGGGGAAGATAATTCACCCCTCCACTTT.

The DNA for the CDR3 is TGTGCCAGCAGTTTATCACAGGGGAGGAACACTGAAGCTTTCTTT. It yields the protein CASSLSQGRNTEAFF. This rearrangement joins TRBV27 to TRBJ1-1, with 7 bases fitting TRBD1. This CDR3 is built from 15 residues. J lost 1 base, V lost 0 bases, and 2 bases had no gene match. Germline-derived CDR1 and CDR2 are MNHEY and SMNVEV (reference sequence).

The chain uses TRBV4-1 and TRBJ2-7; 12 positions match TRBD2. The CDR3 loop spans 16 amino acids. CDR1 is MGHRA, CDR2 YSYEKL, per germline. V lost 4 bases to trimming and J lost 2 bases; unmatched junction nucleotides: 6. In DNA form, the CDR3 reads TGCGCCAGCAGCCCTGGACTAGCGGGGTTAGCCTACGAGCAGTACTTC. Translating gives CASSPGLAGLAYEQYF.

This chain links TRBV5-1 with TRBJ2-3; D is perhaps TRBD1 (6 bases). The CDR3 is made up of 14 amino acids. The germline V gene encodes CDR1 SGHRS and CDR2 YFSETQ. V shed 0 bases and J shed 4 bases, with 9 bases lying between them. The CDR3 protein is CASSLVGAADTQYF. The CDR3 nucleotides read TGCGCCAGCAGCTTGGTGGGGGCAGCAGATACGCAGTATTTT.

The chain links TRBV4-2 to TRBJ2-7; D is unresolved. Germline CDR1 is LGHNA and CDR2 is YNFKEQ. V lost 1 base and J lost 2, with 12 bases in between. The CDR3 covers 15 residues. CDR3 loop: CASSQGWADPYEQYF. The CDR3 region has the DNA TGTGCCAGCAGCCAAGGGTGGGCAGACCCCTACGAGCAGTACTTC.

The chain joins TRBV7-2 to TRBJ2-7; maybe TRBD1 (6 bases). Trimming pared 4 bases from V and 3 bases from J, leaving 13 bases between. Per the germline V gene, CDR1 is SGHTA and CDR2 is FQGNSA. This CDR3 comprises 14 residues. The CDR3 spells CASSSDSFNYEQYF. The DNA for the CDR3 is TGTGCCAGCAGCTCGGACAGCTTCAACTACGAGCAGTACTTC.

The rearrangement uses TRBV29-1 and TRBJ1-1; TRBD1 aligns across 9 bases. V shed 6 bases, J shed 6 bases, and the junction held 2 bases outside the gene matches. This CDR3 is 11 amino acids long. Germline loops: CDR1 SQVTM, CDR2 ANQGSEA. The CDR3 region is CSVRQGAEAFF. DNA for the CDR3: TGCAGCGTCAGACAGGGGGCTGAAGCTTTCTTT.

The chain recombines TRBV5-1 with TRBJ2-1, with 9 bases fitting TRBD1. In germline, CDR1 is SGHRS, CDR2 YFSETQ. The CDR3 consists of 13 residues. V was clipped by 4 bases and J by 15 bases; unmatched bases: 11. CDR3 nucleotide sequence: TGCGCCAGCAGCACGCGAACAGGGGGCACCGGGTTCTTC. Translating it yields CASSTRTGGTGFF. The full variable domain, with the rest looked up from reference TRBV5-1 and TRBJ2-1, is KAGVTQTPRYLIKTRGQQVTLSCSPISGHRSVSWYQQTPGQGLQFLFEYFSETQRNKGNFPGRFSGRQFSNSRSEMNVSTLELGDSALYLCASSTRTGGTGFFGPGTRLTVL.

J is TRBJ2-5 and V is TRBV7-9, with D possibly matching TRBD2 (5 bases). The V end lost 6 bases, the J end lost 11 bases, and 19 bases lay between the germline ends. Germline values: CDR1 SEHNR, CDR2 FQNEAQ (reference sequence). This CDR3 is 13 amino acids long. DNA for the CDR3: TGTGCCAGCAGTTCCCAGGTATTGGGAGAGCAGTACTTC. This encodes CASSSQVLGEQYF.

The V and J genes are TRBV5-5 and TRBJ2-5, with TRBD2 identical over 9 bases. The CDR3 has 19 residues. The J segment lost 0 bases and the V segment lost 4 bases, leaving 16 bases of the junction unmatched. Germline lookup yields CDR1 SGHKS and CDR2 YYEKEE (reference sequence). The CDR3 DNA is TGTGCCAGCAGCCCTGATGAGGCTAGCGGGGCCTTGTACCAAGAGACCCAGTACTTC. It specifies CASSPDEASGALYQETQYF. Variable domain in full (rest from reference TRBV5-5 and TRBJ2-5): DAGVTQSPTHLIKTRGQQVTLRCSPISGHKSVSWYQQVLGQGPQFIFQYYEKEERGRGNFPDRFSARQFPNYSSELNVNALLLGDSALYLCASSPDEASGALYQETQYFGPGTRLLVL.

This clone is a singleton in its sample. The rearrangement uses TRBV19 and TRBJ2-7, with D unresolved. V lost 4 bases and J lost 5, with 9 bases in between. The germline V gene has CDR1 LNHDA and CDR2 SQIVND (reference sequence). This CDR3 has 12 amino acids. In nucleotides, the CDR3 is TGTGCCAGTAGTAGAACATCCCACGAGCAGTACTTC. Translating gives CASSRTSHEQYF.

A remark on this clone: A junction boundary mismatches the germline segment, possibly from a read error. Other DNA sequences within the sample encode an identical CDR3. V gene TRBV7-7 combines with J gene TRBJ1-5, with 10 bases fitting TRBD1. The CDR3 has 19 amino acids. CDR1 is SSHAT and CDR2 is FNYEAQ in the germline V gene (reference sequence). The CDR3 bases are TGTGCTAGCAGCTCACCACCGGGACAGGGGACAGATAGCAATCAGCCCCAGCATTTT. Its translation is CASSSPPGQGTDSNQPQHF. Full variable domain (outside the CDR3, taken from reference TRBV7-7 and TRBJ1-5): GAGVSQSPRYKVTKRGQDVTLRCDPISSHATLYWYQQALGQGPEFLTYFNYEAQPDKSGLPSDRFSAERPEGSISTLTIQRTEQRDSAMYRCASSSPPGQGTDSNQPQHFGDGTRLSIL.

This sequence joins TRBV5-6 and TRBJ2-2, with 14 bases identical to TRBD2. CDR3 size: 18 residues. The junction had 6 bases not matched to a gene; V was cut back by 3 bases and J by 2 bases. Per germline, CDR1 SGHDT and CDR2 YYEEEE. This CDR3 is CASSSGTSGGLNTGELFF. DNA of the CDR3: TGTGCCAGCAGCTCTGGGACTAGCGGGGGCCTTAACACCGGGGAGCTGTTTTTT.